A selection of T cell receptor beta chains follows, all from one sample in a study of blood T cell repertoires in COVID-19. The data were produced by immunoSEQ multiplex PCR, yet TCRdb's version contains in-frame clones alone and is incomplete. The profile shows under 25,000 clones, approximately 89% of them singletons. Specimen: peripheral blood. The origin of the receptors is a human donor in a cohort sampled during active COVID-19. Both conserved end residues are part of each CDR3. A D gene is named only where the DNA matches it firmly. Part of the rows lack a size; the others show once, few, many or a class for expanded clones.

V	J	length	D	size	CDR3	DNA
TRBV7-9	TRBJ1-5	18	TRBD1	once	CASSLARTGPYSNQPQHF	TGTGCCAGCAGCTTAGCGCGGACAGGACCCTATAGCAATCAGCCCCAGCATTTT
TRBV7-9	TRBJ2-7	13	TRBD1	NA	CASRGTGLDEQYF	TGTGCCAGCAGGGGGACAGGGCTCGACGAGCAGTACTTC
TRBV28	TRBJ1-2	13	NA	few	CASSSGLNYGYTF	TGTGCCAGCAGTTCTGGACTGAACTATGGCTACACCTTC
TRBV9	TRBJ1-2	13	NA	NA	CASSVTGVFGYTF	TGTGCCAGCAGCGTAACGGGGGTGTTTGGCTACACCTTC
TRBV5-4	TRBJ1-3	14	NA	NA	CASSLGGSGNTIYF	TGTGCCAGCAGCCTCGGGGGGTCTGGAAACACCATATATTTT
TRBV2	TRBJ1-4	14	NA	NA	CASSVLGSSEKLFF	TGTGCCAGCAGTGTATTAGGTTCTAGTGAAAAACTGTTTTTT
TRBV5-6	TRBJ1-2	13	TRBD1	NA	CASSATGVYGYTF	TGTGCCAGCAGCGCGACAGGGGTCTATGGCTACACCTTC
TRBV5-1	TRBJ2-3	14	NA	NA	CASSLGTVTDTQYF	TGCGCCAGCAGCTTGGGGACAGTCACAGATACGCAGTATTTT
TRBV5-1	TRBJ2-6	16	NA	NA	CASSPGLAAGANVLTF	TGCGCCAGCAGCCCTGGATTAGCAGCTGGGGCCAACGTCCTGACTTTC
TRBV20-1	TRBJ2-5	11	NA	NA	CSGYYQETQYF	TGCAGTGGGTACTACCAAGAGACCCAGTACTTC
TRBV28	TRBJ2-7	16	TRBD1	once	CASSIPGTGGAYEQYF	TGTGCCAGCAGTATCCCCGGGACAGGGGGCGCCTACGAGCAGTACTTC
TRBV10-1	TRBJ2-1	16	TRBD2	NA	CASSGTSGRAWGEQFF	TGCGCCAGCAGTGGAACTAGCGGGAGGGCCTGGGGAGAGCAGTTCTTC
TRBV7-2	TRBJ2-5	15	TRBD2	NA	CASSLPSGPQETQYF	TGTGCCAGCAGCCTTCCTAGCGGGCCCCAAGAGACCCAGTACTTC
TRBV4-1	TRBJ2-5	16	NA	NA	CASSQYRLIGQETQYF	TGCGCCAGCAGCCAATACCGACTCATTGGACAAGAGACCCAGTACTTC
TRBV15	TRBJ1-2	14	TRBD1	NA	CATSYRDRGYGYTF	TGTGCCACCAGCTACCGGGACAGGGGGTATGGCTACACCTTC
TRBV27	TRBJ1-2	14	TRBD1	NA	CASSLEQGRGGYTF	TGTGCCAGCAGTTTAGAACAGGGGAGAGGTGGCTACACCTTC
TRBV7-8	TRBJ2-1	14	NA	few	CASSFGGAGNEQFF	TGTGCCAGCAGCTTTGGGGGGGCGGGCAATGAGCAGTTCTTC
TRBV19	TRBJ2-5	13	NA	NA	CASSIGQEETQYF	TGTGCCAGTAGTATTGGACAAGAAGAGACCCAGTACTTC
TRBV18	TRBJ1-5	14	NA	NA	CASSLDSSNQPQHF	TGTGCCAGCTCACTGGACAGTAGCAATCAGCCCCAGCATTTT
TRBV20-1	TRBJ1-1	14	NA	NA	CSASHPGRSTEAFF	TGCAGTGCTAGTCACCCGGGAAGATCCACTGAAGCTTTCTTT
TRBV2	TRBJ2-2	14	TRBD2	NA	CASRTSENTGELFF	TGTGCCAGCCGGACTAGCGAAAACACCGGGGAGCTGTTTTTT
TRBV6-5	TRBJ2-1	14	TRBD2	NA	CASTGTSGSNEQFF	TGTGCCAGCACCGGGACTAGCGGGAGTAATGAGCAGTTCTTC
TRBV6-5	TRBJ2-7	14	NA	NA	CANGPPGNSYEQYF	TGTGCCAATGGGCCTCCAGGGAACAGCTACGAGCAGTACTTC
TRBV10-3	TRBJ2-3	17	TRBD2	NA	CAISEGLAGGPGDTQYF	TGTGCCATCAGTGAAGGGCTAGCGGGAGGTCCTGGAGATACGCAGTATTTT
TRBV3-1/TRBV3-2	TRBJ2-1	14	TRBD2	few	CASSLLAGVNEQFF	TGTGCCAGCAGTCTCTTAGCGGGAGTGAATGAGCAGTTCTTC
TRBV19	TRBJ1-6	14	NA	NA	CASSIPAPHSPLHF	TGTGCCAGTAGTATACCAGCGCCCCATTCACCCCTCCACTTT
TRBV7-3	TRBJ2-1	11	NA	NA	CASSPSNEQFF	TGTGCCAGCAGCCCGAGCAATGAGCAGTTCTTC
TRBV11-2	TRBJ1-3	16	NA	once	CASSPMLGLSGNTIYF	TGTGCCAGCAGCCCCATGCTGGGGCTCTCTGGAAACACCATATATTTT
TRBV25-1	TRBJ2-7	13	TRBD2	NA	CASSEGGDYEQYF	TGTGCCAGCAGTGAAGGGGGGGACTACGAGCAGTACTTC
TRBV10-1	TRBJ1-5	14	NA	NA	CASSSGASNQPQHF	TGCGCCAGCAGCTCAGGGGCTAGCAATCAGCCCCAGCATTTT
TRBV7-6	TRBJ2-7	15	TRBD1	NA	CASSPRQGQSYEQYF	TGTGCCAGCAGCCCCCGACAGGGTCAGTCCTACGAGCAGTACTTC
TRBV6-2/TRBV6-3	TRBJ1-1	13	NA	NA	CASSWTQGTEAFF	TGTGCCAGCAGTTGGACCCAGGGGACTGAAGCTTTCTTT
TRBV18	TRBJ2-2	16	TRBD2	NA	CASSPSGARNTGELFF	TGTGCCAGCTCACCAAGCGGGGCCAGGAACACCGGGGAGCTGTTTTTT
TRBV20-1	TRBJ2-2	14	TRBD2	once	CSASSSGSGGELFF	TGCAGTGCTAGTTCTAGCGGGAGTGGCGGGGAGCTGTTTTTT
TRBV19	TRBJ2-5	12	TRBD1	NA	CATRQGRETQYF	TGTGCCACCCGACAGGGTCGGGAGACCCAGTACTTC
TRBV15	TRBJ1-6	14	NA	NA	CATSRNRQNSPLHF	TGTGCCACCAGCAGAAACAGACAAAATTCACCCCTCCACTTT
TRBV5-1	TRBJ2-5	15	TRBD1	NA	CASSLGQGAGETQYF	TGCGCCAGCAGCTTGGGACAGGGGGCGGGAGAGACCCAGTACTTC
TRBV7-2	TRBJ1-1	15	NA	NA	CASSPGGAMNTEAFF	TGTGCCAGCAGCCCGGGAGGCGCAATGAACACTGAAGCTTTCTTT
TRBV27	TRBJ1-4	14	NA	NA	CASSPRTDNEKLFF	TGTGCCAGCAGTCCCCGGACAGACAATGAAAAACTGTTTTTT
TRBV24-1	TRBJ1-6	16	TRBD1	NA	CATSDPGQERNSPLHF	TGTGCCACCAGTGACCCTGGACAGGAAAGGAATTCACCCCTCCACTTT
TRBV5-5	TRBJ1-1	15	NA	NA	CASSLSSQGETEAFF	TGTGCCAGCAGCTTGAGCAGCCAGGGTGAGACTGAAGCTTTCTTT
TRBV9	TRBJ2-7	13	NA	few	CASSGPGNHEQYF	TGTGCCAGCAGCGGCCCGGGAAACCACGAGCAGTACTTC
TRBV27	TRBJ2-7	13	NA	NA	CASSRTYSYEQYF	TGTGCCAGCAGCAGGACATACTCCTACGAGCAGTACTTC
TRBV5-1	TRBJ2-1	17	TRBD2	NA	CASSVGLAGAPLDEQFF	TGCGCCAGCAGCGTGGGACTAGCGGGAGCCCCGCTGGATGAGCAGTTCTTC
TRBV24-1	TRBJ1-5	16	TRBD1	once	CATSDTGTGEGQPQHF	TGTGCCACCAGTGATACCGGGACAGGGGAGGGTCAGCCCCAGCATTTT
TRBV4-1	TRBJ2-1	16	TRBD2	NA	CASSQSTRGAYNEQFF	TGCGCCAGCAGCCAATCAACACGGGGGGCCTACAATGAGCAGTTCTTC
TRBV5-1	TRBJ1-1	16	NA	NA	CASSFEGRALNTEAFF	TGCGCCAGCAGCTTTGAGGGTAGGGCGTTGAACACTGAAGCTTTCTTT
TRBV21-1	TRBJ1-1	15	NA	NA	CASSARQGTNTEAFF	TGTGCCAGCAGCGCCCGACAGGGGACGAACACTGAAGCTTTCTTT
TRBV30	TRBJ2-7	12	TRBD1	NA	CAWGQGPYEQYF	TGTGCCTGGGGACAGGGTCCCTACGAGCAGTACTTC